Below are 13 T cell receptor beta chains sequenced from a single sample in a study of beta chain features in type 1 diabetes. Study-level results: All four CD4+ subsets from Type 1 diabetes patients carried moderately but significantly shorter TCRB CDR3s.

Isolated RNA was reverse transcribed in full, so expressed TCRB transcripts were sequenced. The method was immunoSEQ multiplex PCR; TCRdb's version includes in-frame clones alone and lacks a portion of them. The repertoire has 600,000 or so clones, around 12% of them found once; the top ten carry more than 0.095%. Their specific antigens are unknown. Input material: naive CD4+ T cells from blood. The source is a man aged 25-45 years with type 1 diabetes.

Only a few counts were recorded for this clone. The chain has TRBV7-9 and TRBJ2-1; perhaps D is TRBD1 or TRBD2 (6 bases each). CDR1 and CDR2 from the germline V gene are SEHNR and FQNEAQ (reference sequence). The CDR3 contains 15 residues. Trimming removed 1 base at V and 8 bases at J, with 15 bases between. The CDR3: CASSLVVGGGDEQFF. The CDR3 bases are TGTGCCAGCAGCTTAGTTGTCGGGGGCGGCGATGAGCAGTTCTTC.

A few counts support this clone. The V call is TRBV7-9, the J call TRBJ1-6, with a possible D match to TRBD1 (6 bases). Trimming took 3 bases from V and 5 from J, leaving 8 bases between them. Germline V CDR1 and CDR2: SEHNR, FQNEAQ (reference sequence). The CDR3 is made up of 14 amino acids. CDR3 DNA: TGTGCCAGCAGCTTCCGGGACAATAATTCACCCCTCCACTTT. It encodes CASSFRDNNSPLHF.

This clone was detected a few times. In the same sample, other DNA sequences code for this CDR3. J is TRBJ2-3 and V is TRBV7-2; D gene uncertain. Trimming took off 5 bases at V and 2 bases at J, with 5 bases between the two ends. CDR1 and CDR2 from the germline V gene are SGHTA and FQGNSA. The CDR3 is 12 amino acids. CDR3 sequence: CASSPYTDTQYF. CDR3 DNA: TGTGCCAGCAGCCCGTACACAGATACGCAGTATTTT.

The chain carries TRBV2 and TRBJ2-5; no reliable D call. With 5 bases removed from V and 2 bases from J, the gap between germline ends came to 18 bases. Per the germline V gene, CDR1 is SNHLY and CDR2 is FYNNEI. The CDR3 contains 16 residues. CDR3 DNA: TGTGCCAGCAGTTCCACGGCGCGAAGACGACAAGAGACCCAGTACTTC. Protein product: CASSSTARRRQETQYF.

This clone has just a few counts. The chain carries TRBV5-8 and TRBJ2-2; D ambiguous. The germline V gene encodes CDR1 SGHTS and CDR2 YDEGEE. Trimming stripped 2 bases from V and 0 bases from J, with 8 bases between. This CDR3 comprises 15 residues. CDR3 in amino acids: CASSFVTPNTGELFF. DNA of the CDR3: TGTGCCAGCAGCTTCGTCACCCCGAACACCGGGGAGCTGTTTTTT.

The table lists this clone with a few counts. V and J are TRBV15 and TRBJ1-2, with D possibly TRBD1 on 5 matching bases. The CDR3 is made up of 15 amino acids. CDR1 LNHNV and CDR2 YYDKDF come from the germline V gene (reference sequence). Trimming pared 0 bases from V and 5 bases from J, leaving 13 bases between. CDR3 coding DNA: TGTGCCACCAGCAGAGAGCCGGGACTGAGATATGGCTACACCTTC. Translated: CATSREPGLRYGYTF.

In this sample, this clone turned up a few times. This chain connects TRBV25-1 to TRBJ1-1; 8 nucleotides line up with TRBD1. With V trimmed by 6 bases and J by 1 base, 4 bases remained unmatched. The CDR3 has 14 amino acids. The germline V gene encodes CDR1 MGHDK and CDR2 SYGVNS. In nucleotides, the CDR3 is TGTGCCAGCAGCGGGCAGGGGGCGAACACTGAAGCTTTCTTT. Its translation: CASSGQGANTEAFF.

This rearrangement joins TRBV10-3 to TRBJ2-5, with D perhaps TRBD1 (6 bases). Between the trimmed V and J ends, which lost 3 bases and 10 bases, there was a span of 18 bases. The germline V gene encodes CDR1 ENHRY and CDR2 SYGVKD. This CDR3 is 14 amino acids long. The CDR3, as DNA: TGTGCCATCAGTGAAGAACGGGACAAGTGGAACCAGTACTTC. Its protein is CAISEERDKWNQYF.

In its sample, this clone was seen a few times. The CDR3 coding sequence is TGCGCCAGCAGCCGGCAAGAGGGCCGCTATGGCTACACCTTC. It codes for CASSRQEGRYGYTF. This chain uses TRBV5-1 with TRBJ1-2; D is uncertain. Between the trimmed V and J ends, which lost 4 bases and 4 bases, there was a span of 14 bases. This CDR3 contains 14 residues. Germline V gene data show CDR1 as SGHRS and CDR2 as YFSETQ.

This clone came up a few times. The CDR3 region is CASSPGTGANTEAFF. CDR3 DNA: TGTGCCAGCTCACCTGGTACGGGAGCGAACACTGAAGCTTTCTTT. The chain joins TRBV18 to TRBJ1-1; D is unresolved. The CDR3 length is 15 residues. Germline values: CDR1 KGHSH, CDR2 LQKENI. Between the trimmed V and J ends, which lost 3 bases and 1 base, there was a span of 12 bases.

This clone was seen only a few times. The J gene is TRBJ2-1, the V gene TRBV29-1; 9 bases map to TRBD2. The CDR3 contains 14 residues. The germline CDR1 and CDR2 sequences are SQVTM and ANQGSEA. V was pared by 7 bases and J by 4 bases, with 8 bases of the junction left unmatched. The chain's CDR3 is CSGDASGAYNEQFF. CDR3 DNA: TGCAGCGGCGACGCTAGCGGGGCTTACAATGAGCAGTTCTTC.

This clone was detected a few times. The CDR3 reads CASGLDSLGEQYF. The DNA for the CDR3 is TGTGCTAGTGGTTTGGATAGCTTGGGTGAGCAGTACTTC. This chain uses TRBV12-5 with TRBJ2-7; no definite D call. Germline loops: CDR1 LGHNT, CDR2 FRNRAP. This CDR3 contains 13 residues. V shed 1 base and J shed 7 bases, with 11 bases lying between them.

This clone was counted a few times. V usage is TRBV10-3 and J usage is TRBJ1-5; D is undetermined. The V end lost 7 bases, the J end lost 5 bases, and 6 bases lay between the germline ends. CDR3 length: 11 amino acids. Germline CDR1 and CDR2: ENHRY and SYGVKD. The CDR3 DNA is TGTGCCATCATAGGCGATCAGCCCCAGCATTTT. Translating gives CAIIGDQPQHF.